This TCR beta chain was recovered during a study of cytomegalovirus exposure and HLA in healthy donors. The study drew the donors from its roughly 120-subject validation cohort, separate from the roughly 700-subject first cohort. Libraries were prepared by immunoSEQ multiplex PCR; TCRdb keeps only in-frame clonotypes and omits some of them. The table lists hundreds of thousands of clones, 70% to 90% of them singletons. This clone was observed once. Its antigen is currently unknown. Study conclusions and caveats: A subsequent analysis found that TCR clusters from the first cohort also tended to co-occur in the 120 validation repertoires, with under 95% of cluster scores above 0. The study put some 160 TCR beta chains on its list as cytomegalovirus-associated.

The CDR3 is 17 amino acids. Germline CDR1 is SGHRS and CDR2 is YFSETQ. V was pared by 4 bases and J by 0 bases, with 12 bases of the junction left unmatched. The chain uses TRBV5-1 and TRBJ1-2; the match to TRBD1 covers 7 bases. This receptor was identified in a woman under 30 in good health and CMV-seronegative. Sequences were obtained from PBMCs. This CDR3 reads CASSRTTRQGTNYGYTF. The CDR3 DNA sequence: TGCGCCAGCAGCCGGACAACACGACAGGGAACTAACTATGGCTACACCTTC.